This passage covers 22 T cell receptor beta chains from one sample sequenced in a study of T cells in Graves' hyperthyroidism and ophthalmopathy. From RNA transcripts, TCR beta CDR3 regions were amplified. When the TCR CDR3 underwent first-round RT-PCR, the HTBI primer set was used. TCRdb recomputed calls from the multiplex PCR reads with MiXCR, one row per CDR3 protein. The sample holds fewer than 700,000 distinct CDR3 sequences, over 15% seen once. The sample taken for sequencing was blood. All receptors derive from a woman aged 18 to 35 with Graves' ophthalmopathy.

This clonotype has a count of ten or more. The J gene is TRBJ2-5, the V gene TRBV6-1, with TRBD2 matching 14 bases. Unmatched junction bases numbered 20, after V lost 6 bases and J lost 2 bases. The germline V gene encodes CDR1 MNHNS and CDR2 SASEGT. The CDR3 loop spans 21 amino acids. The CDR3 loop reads CASRDGKPGRGLAGGQETQYF. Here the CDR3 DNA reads TGTGCCAGCAGGGATGGCAAACCAGGGAGAGGACTAGCGGGGGGACAAGAGACCCAGTACTTC.

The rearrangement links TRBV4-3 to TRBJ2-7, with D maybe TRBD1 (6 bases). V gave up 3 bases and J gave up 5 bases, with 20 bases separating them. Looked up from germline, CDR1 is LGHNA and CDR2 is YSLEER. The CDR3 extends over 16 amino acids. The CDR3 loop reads CASSHEPQQGVDEQYF. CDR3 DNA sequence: TGCGCCAGCAGCCACGAGCCTCAACAGGGAGTAGACGAGCAGTACTTC.

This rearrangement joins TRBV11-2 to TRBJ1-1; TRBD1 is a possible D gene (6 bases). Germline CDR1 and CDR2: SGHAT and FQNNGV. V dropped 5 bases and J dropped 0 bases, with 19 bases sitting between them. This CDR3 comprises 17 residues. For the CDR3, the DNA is TGTGCCAGCAGCACACAAGGTAGGGGGGCCTTGAACACTGAAGCTTTCTTT. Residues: CASSTQGRGALNTEAFF.

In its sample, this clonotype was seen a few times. CDR3 bases: TGTGCCAGCAGCGGAGGGTTTGGCGGGGGACCTGCCACAGATACGCAGTATTTT. Protein sequence: CASSGGFGGGPATDTQYF. The rearrangement uses TRBV7-9 and TRBJ2-3; 7 nucleotides align to TRBD2. Per the germline V gene, CDR1 is SEHNR and CDR2 is FQNEAQ (reference sequence). This CDR3 is built from 18 residues. V shed 5 bases, J shed 2 bases, and the junction held 16 bases outside the gene matches.

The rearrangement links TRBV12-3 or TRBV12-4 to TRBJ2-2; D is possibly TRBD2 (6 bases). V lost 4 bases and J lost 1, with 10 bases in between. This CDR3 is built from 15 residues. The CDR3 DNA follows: TGTGCCAGCAGTTCAGCGGGCCGGAACACCGGGGAGCTGTTTTTT. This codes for CASSSAGRNTGELFF.

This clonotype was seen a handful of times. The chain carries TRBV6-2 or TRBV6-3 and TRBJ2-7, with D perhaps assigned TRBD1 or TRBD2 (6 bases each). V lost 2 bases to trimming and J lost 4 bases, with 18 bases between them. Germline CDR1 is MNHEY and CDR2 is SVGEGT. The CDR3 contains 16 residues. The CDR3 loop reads CASSYPNGGGTYEQYF. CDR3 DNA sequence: TGTGCCAGCAGTTACCCCAATGGAGGGGGGACTTACGAGCAGTACTTC.

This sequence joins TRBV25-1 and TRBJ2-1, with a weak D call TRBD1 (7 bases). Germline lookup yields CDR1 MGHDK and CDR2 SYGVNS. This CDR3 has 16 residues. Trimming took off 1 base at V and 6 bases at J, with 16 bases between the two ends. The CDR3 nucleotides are TGTGCCAGCAGTGAATCGGCAGGGGGGATAGGCAATGAGCAGTTCTTC. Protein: CASSESAGGIGNEQFF. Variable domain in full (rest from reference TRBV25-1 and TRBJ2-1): EADIYQTPRYLVIGTGKKITLECSQTMGHDKMYWYQQDPGMELHLIHYSYGVNSTEKGDLSSESTVSRIRTEHFPLTLESARPSHTSQYLCASSESAGGIGNEQFFGPGTRLTVL.

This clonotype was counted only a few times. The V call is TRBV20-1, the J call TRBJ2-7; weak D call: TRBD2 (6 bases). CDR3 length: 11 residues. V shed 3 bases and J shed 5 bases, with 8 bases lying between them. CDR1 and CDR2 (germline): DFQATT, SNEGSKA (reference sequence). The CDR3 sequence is CSASGGNEQYF. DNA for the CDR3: TGCAGTGCTAGCGGGGGTAACGAGCAGTACTTC.

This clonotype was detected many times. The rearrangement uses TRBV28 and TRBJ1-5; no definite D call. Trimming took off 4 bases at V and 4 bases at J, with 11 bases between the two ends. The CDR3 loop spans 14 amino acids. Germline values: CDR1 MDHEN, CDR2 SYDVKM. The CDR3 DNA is TGTGCCAGCAGTTGGGTCGGGGTGAATCAGCCCCAGCATTTT. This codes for CASSWVGVNQPQHF.

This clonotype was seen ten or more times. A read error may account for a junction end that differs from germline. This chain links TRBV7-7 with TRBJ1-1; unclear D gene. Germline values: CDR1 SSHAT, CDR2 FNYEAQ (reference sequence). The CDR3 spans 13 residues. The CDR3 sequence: CASSLADTTEAFF. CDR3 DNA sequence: TGTGCTAGCAGCTTGGCCGATACTACTGAAGCTTTCTTT.

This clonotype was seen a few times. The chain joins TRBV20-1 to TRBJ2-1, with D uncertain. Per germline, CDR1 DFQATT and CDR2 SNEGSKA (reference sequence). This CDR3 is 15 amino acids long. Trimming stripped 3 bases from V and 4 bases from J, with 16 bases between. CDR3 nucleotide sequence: TGCAGTGCTAGGACTCCCAACCCCCTATACAATGAGCAGTTCTTC. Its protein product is CSARTPNPLYNEQFF.

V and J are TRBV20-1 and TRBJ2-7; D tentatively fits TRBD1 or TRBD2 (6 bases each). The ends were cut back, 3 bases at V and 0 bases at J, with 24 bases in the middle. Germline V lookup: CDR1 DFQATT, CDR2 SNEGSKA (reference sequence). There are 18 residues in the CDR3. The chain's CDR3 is CSASAGGMGAVSSYEQYF. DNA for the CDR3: TGCAGTGCTAGTGCTGGCGGGATGGGGGCGGTAAGCTCCTACGAGCAGTACTTC.

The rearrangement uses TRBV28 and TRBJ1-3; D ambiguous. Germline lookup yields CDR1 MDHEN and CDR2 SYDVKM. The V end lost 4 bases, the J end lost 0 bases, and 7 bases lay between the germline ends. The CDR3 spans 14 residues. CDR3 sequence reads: CASSSGDSGNTIYF. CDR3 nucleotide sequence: TGTGCCAGCAGTTCCGGGGACTCTGGAAACACCATATATTTT.

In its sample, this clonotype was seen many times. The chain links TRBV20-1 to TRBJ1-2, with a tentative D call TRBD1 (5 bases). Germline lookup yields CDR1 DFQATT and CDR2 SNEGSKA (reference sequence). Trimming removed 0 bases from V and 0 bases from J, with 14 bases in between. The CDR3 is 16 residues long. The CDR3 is CSARDGQGRSNYGYTF. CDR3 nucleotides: TGCAGTGCTAGAGATGGGCAGGGTCGCTCTAACTATGGCTACACCTTC.

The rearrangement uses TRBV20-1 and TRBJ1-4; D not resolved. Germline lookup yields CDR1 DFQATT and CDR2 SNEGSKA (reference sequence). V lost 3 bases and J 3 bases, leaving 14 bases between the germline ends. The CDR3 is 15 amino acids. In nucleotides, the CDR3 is TGCAGTGCTAGGTCTTTTTCGCGGGCTAATGAAAAACTGTTTTTT. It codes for CSARSFSRANEKLFF.

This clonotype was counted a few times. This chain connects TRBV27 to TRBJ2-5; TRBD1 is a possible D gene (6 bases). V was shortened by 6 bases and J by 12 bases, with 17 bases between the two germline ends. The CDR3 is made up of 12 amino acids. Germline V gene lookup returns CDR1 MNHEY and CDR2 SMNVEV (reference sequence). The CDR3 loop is CASRGHLRLEYF. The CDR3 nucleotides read TGTGCCAGCAGGGGACACCTAAGATTGGAGTACTTC.

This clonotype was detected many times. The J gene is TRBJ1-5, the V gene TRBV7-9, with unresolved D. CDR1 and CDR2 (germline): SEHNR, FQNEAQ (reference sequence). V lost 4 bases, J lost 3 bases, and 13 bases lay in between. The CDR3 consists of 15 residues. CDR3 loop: CASSSDGRDNQPQHF. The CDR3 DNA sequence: TGTGCCAGCAGCTCGGACGGGAGGGACAATCAGCCCCAGCATTTT.

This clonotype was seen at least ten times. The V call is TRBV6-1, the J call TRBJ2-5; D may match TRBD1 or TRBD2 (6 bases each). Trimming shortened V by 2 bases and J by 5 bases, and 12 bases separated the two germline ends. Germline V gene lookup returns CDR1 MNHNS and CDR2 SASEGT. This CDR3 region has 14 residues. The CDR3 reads CASSERWRGETQYF. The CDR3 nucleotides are TGTGCCAGCAGTGAAAGGTGGAGGGGGGAGACCCAGTACTTC.

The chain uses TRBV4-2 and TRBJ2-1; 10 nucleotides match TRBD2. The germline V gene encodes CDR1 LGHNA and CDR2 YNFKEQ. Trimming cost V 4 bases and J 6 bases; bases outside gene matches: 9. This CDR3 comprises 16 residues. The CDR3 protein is CASSLLSGLAANEQFF. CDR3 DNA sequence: TGTGCCAGCAGCCTTCTTTCCGGACTAGCGGCCAATGAGCAGTTCTTC.

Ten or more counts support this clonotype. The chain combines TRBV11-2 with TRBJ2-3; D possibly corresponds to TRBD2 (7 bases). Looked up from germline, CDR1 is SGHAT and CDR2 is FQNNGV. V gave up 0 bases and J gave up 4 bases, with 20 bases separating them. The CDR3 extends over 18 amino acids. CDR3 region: CASSLDHFGGGPPDTQYF. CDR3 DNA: TGTGCCAGCAGCTTAGATCATTTTGGGGGGGGGCCACCAGATACGCAGTATTTT. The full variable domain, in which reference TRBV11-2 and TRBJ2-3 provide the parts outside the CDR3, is EAGVAQSPRYKIIEKRQSVAFWCNPISGHATLYWYQQILGQGPKLLIQFQNNGVVDDSQLPKDRFSAERLKGVDSTLKIQPAKLEDSAVYLCASSLDHFGGGPPDTQYFGPGTRLTVL.

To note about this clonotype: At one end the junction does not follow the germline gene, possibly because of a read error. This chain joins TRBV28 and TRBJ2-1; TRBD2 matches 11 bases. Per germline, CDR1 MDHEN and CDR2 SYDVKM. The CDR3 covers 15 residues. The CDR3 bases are TGTGCCAGCACCCGTTCTAGCGGGAGGTTCAATGAGCAGCTCTTC. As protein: CASTRSSGRFNEQLF.

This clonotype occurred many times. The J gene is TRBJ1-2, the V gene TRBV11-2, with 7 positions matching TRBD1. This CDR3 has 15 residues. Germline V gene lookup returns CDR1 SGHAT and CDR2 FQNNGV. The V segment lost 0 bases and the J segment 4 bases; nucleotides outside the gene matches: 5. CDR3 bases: TGTGCCAGCAGCTTAGACGAGGGGGCGAGCTATGGCTACACCTTC. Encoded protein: CASSLDEGASYGYTF.